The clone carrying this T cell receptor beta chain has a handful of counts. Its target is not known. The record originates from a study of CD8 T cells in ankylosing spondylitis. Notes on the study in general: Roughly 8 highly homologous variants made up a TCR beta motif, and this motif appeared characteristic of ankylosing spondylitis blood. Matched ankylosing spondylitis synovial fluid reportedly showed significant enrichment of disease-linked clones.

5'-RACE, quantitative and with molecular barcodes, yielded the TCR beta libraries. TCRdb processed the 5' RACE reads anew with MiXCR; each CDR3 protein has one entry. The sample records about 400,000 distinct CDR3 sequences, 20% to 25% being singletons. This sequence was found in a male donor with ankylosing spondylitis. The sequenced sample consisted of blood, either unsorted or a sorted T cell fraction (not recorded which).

The CDR3: CSARDFSTNEKLFF. The DNA of the CDR3 is TGCAGTGCTCGGGACTTTTCAACTAATGAAAAACTGTTTTTT. The chain carries TRBV20-1 and TRBJ1-4, with D possibly TRBD1 on 5 matching bases. V lost 5 bases to trimming and J lost 0 bases, with 10 bases between them. CDR3 length equals 14 residues. The germline CDR1 and CDR2 sequences are DFQATT and SNEGSKA (reference sequence).